These 11 T cell receptor beta chains were all obtained from the same sample, sequenced in a study of tumor-infiltrating lymphocytes in primary liver carcinoma. Alongside blood RNA obtained from unsorted whole blood, germline DNA was also extracted. Constant-region priming of approximately 500 ng total RNA yielded TCR beta cDNA. A slightly modified ARM-PCR protocol with three nested multiplex PCR rounds produced these TCR beta libraries. The first two PCR rounds used TRBV1-TRBV30 primers with a Cbeta primer, approximately 10 cycles each. TCRdb analysed the multiplex PCR reads with MiXCR anew, one entry per CDR3 protein. This table holds approximately 330,000 distinct CDR3 sequences, about 61% found once. The specimen sequenced was peripheral blood. These receptors all come from a man in his forties or fifties with primary liver carcinoma and hepatitis B virus infection.

Details on this clonotype: One end of the junction varies from germline; a read error may be responsible. The V gene is TRBV6-5, the J gene TRBJ1-4; D is unresolved. CDR3 size: 14 residues. Germline V gives CDR1 MNHEY, CDR2 SVGAGI. CDR3 in amino acids: CASSYGVSNEKLFF. CDR3 DNA sequence: TGTGCCAGCAGTTACGGGGTGTCGAATGAGAAACTGTTTTTT.

Regarding this clonotype: The CDR3 does not end in the conserved phenylalanine or tryptophan, so this is likely a read error. The gene calls are TRBV11-2 and TRBJ2-7; TRBD2 is a possible D gene (7 bases). The CDR3 spans 13 residues. The germline V gene has CDR1 SGHAT and CDR2 FQNNGV. In DNA, the CDR3 is TGTACCAGCAGCTTAGGGGGGGGCTACGAGCAGTACATC. Translating it yields CTSSLGGGYEQYI.

To note about this clonotype: The junction departs from the called germline gene at one end, perhaps through a read error. The chain employs TRBV11-1 and TRBJ2-7, with 7 positions matching TRBD2. The J call is in doubt because the DNA end fits TRBJ2-1 better. Germline V gene data show CDR1 as SGHAT and CDR2 as FQDESV (reference sequence). The CDR3 covers 13 residues. The CDR3 nucleotides read TGTGCTAGCAGGAGGGAGGGTACCTACGAGCAGTTCTTC. Translated: CASRREGTYEQFF.

This clonotype was counted only a few times. At one end the junction does not follow the germline gene, possibly because of a read error. This chain connects TRBV11-2 to TRBJ2-2; perhaps TRBD1 as D (6 bases). Germline V gene sequence: CDR1 SGHAT, CDR2 FQNNGV. This CDR3 region has 17 residues. CDR3 in DNA: TGTGCCAGCAGCCAGCCGGGACACCGAACAAACACCGGGGAGCTGGTTTTT. It yields the protein CASSQPGHRTNTGELVF. The variable domain in full, with the rest retrieved from reference TRBV11-2 and TRBJ2-2, is EAGVAQSPRYKIIEKRQSVAFWCNPISGHATLYWYQQILGQGPKLLIQFQNNGVVDDSQLPKDRFSAERLKGVDSTLKIQPAKLEDSAVYLCASSQPGHRTNTGELVFGEGSRLTVL.

In this sample, this clonotype turned up a few times. The V gene is TRBV5-4, the J gene TRBJ1-6, with D perhaps matching TRBD1 (6 bases). V lost 0 bases and J 3 bases, leaving 10 bases between the germline ends. The germline gives CDR1 SGHNT, CDR2 YYREEE (reference sequence). This CDR3 is built from 16 residues. The CDR3 protein is CASSLDQGNYNSPLHF. CDR3 bases: TGTGCCAGCAGCTTGGACCAGGGGAACTATAATTCACCCCTCCACTTT.

As concerns this clonotype: Mismatch with germline at one junction end may stem from a read error. V gene TRBV4-2 combines with J gene TRBJ1-1; D ambiguous. The CDR3 length is 16 residues. CDR1 and CDR2 from the germline V gene are LGHNA and YNFKEQ. The CDR3 DNA reads TGTGCCAGCAGCCCCCGTATTGAGCTCGTGAACACTGAAGCTTCATTT. It translates to CASSPRIELVNTEASF.

Points on this clonotype: This sequence may be a read error, since a much larger clone differs from it by one base. The CDR3 carries no conserved terminal phenylalanine or tryptophan, so it likely arises from a read error. The J gene is TRBJ2-1, the V gene TRBV12-3 or TRBV12-4; the match to TRBD2 covers 11 bases. The CDR3 spans 15 residues. V was clipped by 5 bases and J by 9 bases; unmatched bases: 9. The CDR3 sequence is CASSQLAGEVGEQFL. For the CDR3, the DNA is TGTGCCAGCAGTCAACTAGCGGGAGAGGTTGGTGAGCAGTTCCTC.

In the case of this clonotype: The CDR3 ends on some other residue instead of the conserved phenylalanine or tryptophan, so this is likely a read error. This chain connects TRBV11-2 to TRBJ2-7; D call uncertain. CDR3 size: 12 residues. Germline loops: CDR1 SGHAT, CDR2 FQNNGV. CDR3 bases: TGTGCCAGTAGCTCCTCCCCTCTCGAGCAGTACTTG. It encodes CASSSSPLEQYL.

Comment on this clonotype: With a much larger clone just one base away, this may be a read error. The genes are TRBV10-3 and TRBJ2-7; D not resolved. The CDR3 extends over 12 amino acids. The V gene lost 8 bases and the J gene lost 3 bases, with 11 bases spanning the gap. CDR1 and CDR2 from the germline V gene are ENHRY and SYGVKD. The CDR3 region has the DNA TGTGCCATCTCGCCCGCCCACTACGAGCAGTACTTC. It encodes CAISPAHYEQYF.

On this clonotype itself: Just one base apart from a much larger clone, this may be a read error. The chain is built from TRBV4-3 and TRBJ2-1; 9 bases fit TRBD2. The length of the CDR3 is 13 residues. Trimming at V came to 5 bases and at J to 8 bases, leaving 4 bases not matched to a gene. CDR1 is LGHNA and CDR2 is YSLEER in the germline V gene. The chain's CDR3 is CASSERGDHEQFF. DNA for the CDR3: TGCGCCAGCAGCGAGCGGGGGGACCATGAGCAGTTCTTC.

Notes on this clonotype: A much more abundant neighbour one base away suggests this may be a read error. The genes are TRBV6-5 and TRBJ2-6, with D uncertain. The germline V gene has CDR1 MNHEY and CDR2 SVGAGI. The CDR3 is 19 amino acids. With 7 bases removed from V and 4 bases from J, the gap between germline ends came to 26 bases. The chain's CDR3 is CASTVYLWRGTTGANVLTF. DNA for the CDR3: TGTGCCAGCACAGTCTATCTTTGGAGAGGAACTACGGGGGCCAACGTCCTGACTTTC.